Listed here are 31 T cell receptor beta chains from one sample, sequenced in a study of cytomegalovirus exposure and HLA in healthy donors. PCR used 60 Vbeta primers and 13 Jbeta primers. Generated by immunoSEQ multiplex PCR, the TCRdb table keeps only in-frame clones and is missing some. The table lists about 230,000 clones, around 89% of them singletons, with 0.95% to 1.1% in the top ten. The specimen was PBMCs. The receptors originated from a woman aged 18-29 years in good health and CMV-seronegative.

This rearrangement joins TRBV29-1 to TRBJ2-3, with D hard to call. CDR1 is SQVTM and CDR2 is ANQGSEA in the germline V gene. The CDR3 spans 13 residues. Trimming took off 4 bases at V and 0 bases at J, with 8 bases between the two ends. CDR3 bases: TGCAGCGTTGGGGCGCTAAGCACAGATACGCAGTATTTT. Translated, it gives CSVGALSTDTQYF.

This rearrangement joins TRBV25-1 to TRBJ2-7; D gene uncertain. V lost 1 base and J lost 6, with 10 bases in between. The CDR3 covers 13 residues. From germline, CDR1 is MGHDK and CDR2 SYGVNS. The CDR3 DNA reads TGTGCCAGCAGTGAATTGGGCCTACGCGAGCAGTACTTC. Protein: CASSELGLREQYF.

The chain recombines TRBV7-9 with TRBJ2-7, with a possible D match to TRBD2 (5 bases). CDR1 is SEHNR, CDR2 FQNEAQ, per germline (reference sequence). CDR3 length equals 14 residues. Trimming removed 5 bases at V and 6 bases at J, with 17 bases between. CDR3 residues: CASSPRDLLGEQYF. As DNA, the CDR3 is TGTGCCAGCAGCCCACGTGACCTACTAGGCGAGCAGTACTTC.

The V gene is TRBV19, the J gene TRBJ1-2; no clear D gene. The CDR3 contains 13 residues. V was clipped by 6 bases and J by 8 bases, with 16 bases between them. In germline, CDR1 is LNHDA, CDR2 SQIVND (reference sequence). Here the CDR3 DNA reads TGTGCCAGTAGAGGGCAGTCGGGGATCGGCTACACCTTC. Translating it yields CASRGQSGIGYTF.

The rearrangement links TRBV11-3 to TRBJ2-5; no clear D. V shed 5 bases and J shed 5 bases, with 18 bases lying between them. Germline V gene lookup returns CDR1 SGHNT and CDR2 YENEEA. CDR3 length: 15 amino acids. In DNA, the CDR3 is TGTGCCAGCAGCCATCCTCTCTCGGAGTGGGAGACCCAGTACTTC. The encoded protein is CASSHPLSEWETQYF.

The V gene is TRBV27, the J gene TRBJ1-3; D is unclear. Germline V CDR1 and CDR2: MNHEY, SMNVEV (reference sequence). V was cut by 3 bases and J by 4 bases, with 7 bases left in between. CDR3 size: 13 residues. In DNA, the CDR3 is TGTGCCAGCAGTTTCGGGATAGGAAACACCATATATTTT. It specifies CASSFGIGNTIYF.

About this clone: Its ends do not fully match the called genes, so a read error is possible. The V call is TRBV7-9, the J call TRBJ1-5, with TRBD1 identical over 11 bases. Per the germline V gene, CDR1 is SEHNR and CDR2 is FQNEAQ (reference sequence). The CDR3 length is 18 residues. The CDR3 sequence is CSSSSIRAGTGGNQPQHF. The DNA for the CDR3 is TGTTCCAGCAGCTCGATCCGAGCCGGGACAGGGGGGAATCAGCCCCAGCATTTT.

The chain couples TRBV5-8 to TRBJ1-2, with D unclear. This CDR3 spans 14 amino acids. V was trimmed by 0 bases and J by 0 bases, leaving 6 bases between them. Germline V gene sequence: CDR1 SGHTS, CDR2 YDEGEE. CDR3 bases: TGTGCCAGCAGCTTGGTGGCAGCTAACTATGGCTACACCTTC. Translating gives CASSLVAANYGYTF.

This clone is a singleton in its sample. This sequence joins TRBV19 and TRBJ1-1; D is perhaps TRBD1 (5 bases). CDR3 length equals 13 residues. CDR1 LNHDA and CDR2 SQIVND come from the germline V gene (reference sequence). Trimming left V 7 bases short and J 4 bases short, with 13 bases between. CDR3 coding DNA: TGTGCCAGTAAGCCGGAAAGGGGCACTGAAGCTTTCTTT. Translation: CASKPERGTEAFF.

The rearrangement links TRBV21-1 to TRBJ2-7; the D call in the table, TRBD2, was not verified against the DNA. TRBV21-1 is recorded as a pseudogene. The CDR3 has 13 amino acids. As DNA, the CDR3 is TGTGCCAGCAGAGGAGGCTCGGGGATCGAGCAGTACTTC. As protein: CASRGGSGIEQYF.

The CDR3 loop reads CASTREAQETQYF. In DNA, the CDR3 is TGTGCCAGCACCAGGGAGGCGCAAGAGACCCAGTACTTC. The V and J genes are TRBV2 and TRBJ2-5, with a weak D call TRBD2 (6 bases). Germline V gene data show CDR1 as SNHLY and CDR2 as FYNNEI. V gave up 7 bases and J gave up 2 bases, with 11 bases separating them. CDR3 length: 13 amino acids.

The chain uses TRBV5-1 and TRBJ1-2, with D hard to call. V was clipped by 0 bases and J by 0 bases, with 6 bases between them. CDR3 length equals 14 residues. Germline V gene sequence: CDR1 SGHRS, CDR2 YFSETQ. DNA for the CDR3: TGCGCCAGCAGCTTGGGAGGGACTAACTATGGCTACACCTTC. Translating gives CASSLGGTNYGYTF.

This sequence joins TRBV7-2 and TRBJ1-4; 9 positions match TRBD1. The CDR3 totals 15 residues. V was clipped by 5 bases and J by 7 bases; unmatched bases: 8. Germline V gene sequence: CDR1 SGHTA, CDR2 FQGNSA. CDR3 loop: CASSTPGQGPEKLFF. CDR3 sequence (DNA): TGTGCCAGCAGCACGCCGGGACAGGGCCCTGAAAAACTGTTTTTT.

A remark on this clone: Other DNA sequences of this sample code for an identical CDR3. The CDR3 loop is CASSFGGNEQFF. Written as DNA, the CDR3 is TGTGCCAGCAGCTTCGGCGGGAATGAGCAGTTCTTC. V usage is TRBV5-4 and J usage is TRBJ2-1; tentatively, D is TRBD2 (5 bases). The CDR3 contains 12 residues. Germline lookup yields CDR1 SGHNT and CDR2 YYREEE (reference sequence). Trimming pared 2 bases from V and 7 bases from J, leaving 7 bases between.

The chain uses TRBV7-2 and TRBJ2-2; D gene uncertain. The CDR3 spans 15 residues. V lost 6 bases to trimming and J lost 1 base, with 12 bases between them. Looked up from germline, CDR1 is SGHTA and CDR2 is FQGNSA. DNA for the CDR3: TGTGCCAGCAGAATCACGACGGGGAACACCGGGGAGCTGTTTTTT. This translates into CASRITTGNTGELFF.

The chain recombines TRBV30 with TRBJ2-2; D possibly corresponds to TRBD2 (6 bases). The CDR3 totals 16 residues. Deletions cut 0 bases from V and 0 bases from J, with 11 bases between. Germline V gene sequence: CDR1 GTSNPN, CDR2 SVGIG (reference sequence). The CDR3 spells CAWSVLSGANTGELFF. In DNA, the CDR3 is TGTGCCTGGAGTGTACTTTCGGGGGCGAACACCGGGGAGCTGTTTTTT.

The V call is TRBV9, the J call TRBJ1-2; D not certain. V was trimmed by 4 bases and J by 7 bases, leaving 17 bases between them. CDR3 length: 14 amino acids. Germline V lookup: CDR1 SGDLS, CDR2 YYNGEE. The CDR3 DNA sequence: TGTGCCAGCAGCCCGGTGGGAGATATCGGTGGCTACACCTTC. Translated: CASSPVGDIGGYTF. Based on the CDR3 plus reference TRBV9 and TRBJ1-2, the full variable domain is DSGVTQTPKHLITATGQRVTLRCSPRSGDLSVYWYQQSLDQGLQFLIQYYNGEERAKGNILERFSAQQFPDLHSELNLSSLELGDSALYFCASSPVGDIGGYTFGSGTRLTVV.

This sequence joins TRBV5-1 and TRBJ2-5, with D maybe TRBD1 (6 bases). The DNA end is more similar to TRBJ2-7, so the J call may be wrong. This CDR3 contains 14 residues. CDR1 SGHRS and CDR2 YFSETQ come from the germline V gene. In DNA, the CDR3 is TGCGCCAGCAGCTTAACAGGGAGAGGTTACGAGCAGTACTTC. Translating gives CASSLTGRGYEQYF.

Here the CDR3 DNA reads TGTGCCTGGAGTATAGCGGGAGTCGGCGAGCAGTACTTC. Its protein product is CAWSIAGVGEQYF. The chain has TRBV30 and TRBJ2-7, with 9 bases matching TRBD2. The germline V gene has CDR1 GTSNPN and CDR2 SVGIG (reference sequence). V lost 2 bases to trimming and J lost 6 bases; unmatched junction nucleotides: 5. The CDR3 has 13 amino acids. Drawing the rest from reference TRBV30 and TRBJ2-7, the complete variable domain is SQTIHQWPATLVQPVGSPLSLECTVEGTSNPNLYWYRQAAGRGLQLLFYSVGIGQISSEVPQNLSASRPQDRQFILSSKKLLLSDSGFYLCAWSIAGVGEQYFGPGTRLTVT.

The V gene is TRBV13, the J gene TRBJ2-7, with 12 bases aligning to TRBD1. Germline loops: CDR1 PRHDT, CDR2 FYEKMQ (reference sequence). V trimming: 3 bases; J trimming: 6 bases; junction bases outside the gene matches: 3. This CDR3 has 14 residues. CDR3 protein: CASSLGQGASEQYF. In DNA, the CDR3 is TGTGCCAGCAGCTTGGGACAGGGGGCAAGCGAGCAGTACTTC.

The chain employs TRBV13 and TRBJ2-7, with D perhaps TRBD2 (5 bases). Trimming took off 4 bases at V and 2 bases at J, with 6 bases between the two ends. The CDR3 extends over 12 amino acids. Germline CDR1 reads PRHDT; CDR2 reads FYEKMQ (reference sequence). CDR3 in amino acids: CASSSEAYEQYF. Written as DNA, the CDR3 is TGTGCCAGCAGCTCGGAGGCCTACGAGCAGTACTTC.

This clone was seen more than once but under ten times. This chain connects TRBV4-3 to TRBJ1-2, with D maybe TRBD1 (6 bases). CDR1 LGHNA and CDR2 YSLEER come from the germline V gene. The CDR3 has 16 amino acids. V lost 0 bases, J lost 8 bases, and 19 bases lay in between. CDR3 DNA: TGCGCCAGCAGCCAAGAAGTCCCGCCAGGGGCGAGGGGCTACACCTTC. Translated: CASSQEVPPGARGYTF.

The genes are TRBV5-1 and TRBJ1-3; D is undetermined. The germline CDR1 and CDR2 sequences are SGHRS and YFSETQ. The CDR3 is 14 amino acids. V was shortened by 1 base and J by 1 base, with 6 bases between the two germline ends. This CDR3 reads CASSLTVSGNTIYF. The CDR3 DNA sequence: TGCGCCAGCAGCTTGACAGTTTCTGGAAACACCATATATTTT.

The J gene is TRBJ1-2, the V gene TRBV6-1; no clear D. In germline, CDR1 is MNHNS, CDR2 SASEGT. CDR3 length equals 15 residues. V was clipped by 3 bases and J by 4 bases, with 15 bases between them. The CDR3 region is CASSEEGGPLYGYTF. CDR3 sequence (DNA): TGTGCCAGCAGTGAGGAGGGTGGACCCCTCTATGGCTACACCTTC.

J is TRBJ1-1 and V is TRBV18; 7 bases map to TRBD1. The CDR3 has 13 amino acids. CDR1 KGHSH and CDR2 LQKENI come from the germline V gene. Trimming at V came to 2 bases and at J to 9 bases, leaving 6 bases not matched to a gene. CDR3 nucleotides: TGTGCCAGCTCACCAGGTCAGGGGGAAAAAGCTTTCTTT. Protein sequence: CASSPGQGEKAFF.

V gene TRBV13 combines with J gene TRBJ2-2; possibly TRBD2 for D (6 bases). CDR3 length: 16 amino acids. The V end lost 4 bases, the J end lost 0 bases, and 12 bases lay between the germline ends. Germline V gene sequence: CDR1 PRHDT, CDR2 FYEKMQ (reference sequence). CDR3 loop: CASSWTGGTNTGELFF. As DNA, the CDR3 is TGTGCCAGCAGCTGGACGGGCGGGACGAACACCGGGGAGCTGTTTTTT.

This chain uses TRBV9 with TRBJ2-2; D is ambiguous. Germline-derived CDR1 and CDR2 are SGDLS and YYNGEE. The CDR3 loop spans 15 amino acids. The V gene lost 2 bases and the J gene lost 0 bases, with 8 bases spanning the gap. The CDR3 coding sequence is TGTGCCAGCAGCGTTCGGCGGACGAACACCGGGGAGCTGTTTTTT. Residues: CASSVRRTNTGELFF.

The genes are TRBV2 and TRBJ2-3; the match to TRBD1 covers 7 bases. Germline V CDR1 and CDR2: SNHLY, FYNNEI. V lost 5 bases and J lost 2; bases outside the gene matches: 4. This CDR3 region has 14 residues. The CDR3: CASSPGQYTDTQYF. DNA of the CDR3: TGTGCCAGCAGTCCGGGACAGTACACAGATACGCAGTATTTT. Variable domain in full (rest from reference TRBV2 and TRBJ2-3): EPEVTQTPSHQVTQMGQEVILRCVPISNHLYFYWYRQILGQKVEFLVSFYNNEISEKSEIFDDQFSVERPDGSNFTLKIRSTKLEDSAMYFCASSPGQYTDTQYFGPGTRLTVL.

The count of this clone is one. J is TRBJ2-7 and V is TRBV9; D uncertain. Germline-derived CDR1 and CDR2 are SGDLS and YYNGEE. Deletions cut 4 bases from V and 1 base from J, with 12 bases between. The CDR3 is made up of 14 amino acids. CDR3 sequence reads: CASSRGPLSYEQYF. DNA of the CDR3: TGTGCCAGCAGCCGAGGCCCCCTATCCTACGAGCAGTACTTC. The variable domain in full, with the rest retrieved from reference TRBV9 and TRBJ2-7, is DSGVTQTPKHLITATGQRVTLRCSPRSGDLSVYWYQQSLDQGLQFLIQYYNGEERAKGNILERFSAQQFPDLHSELNLSSLELGDSALYFCASSRGPLSYEQYFGPGTRLTVT.

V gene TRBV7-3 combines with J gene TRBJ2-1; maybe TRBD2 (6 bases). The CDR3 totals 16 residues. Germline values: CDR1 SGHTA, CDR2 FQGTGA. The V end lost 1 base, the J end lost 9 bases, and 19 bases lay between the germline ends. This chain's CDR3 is CASSLNPGTYRGEQFF. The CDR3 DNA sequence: TGTGCCAGCAGCTTAAATCCTGGGACTTATAGGGGTGAGCAGTTCTTC. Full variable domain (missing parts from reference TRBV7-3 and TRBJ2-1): GAGVSQTPSNKVTEKGKYVELRCDPISGHTALYWYRQSLGQGPEFLIYFQGTGAADDSGLPNDRFFAVRPEGSVSTLKIQRTERGDSAVYLCASSLNPGTYRGEQFFGPGTRLTVL.

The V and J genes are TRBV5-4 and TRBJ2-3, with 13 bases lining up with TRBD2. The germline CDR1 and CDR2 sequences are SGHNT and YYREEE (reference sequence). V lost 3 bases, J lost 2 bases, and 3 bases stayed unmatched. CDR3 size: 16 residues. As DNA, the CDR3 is TGTGCCAGCAGCTCTGGACTAGCGGGGGCCACAGATACGCAGTATTTT. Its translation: CASSSGLAGATDTQYF.